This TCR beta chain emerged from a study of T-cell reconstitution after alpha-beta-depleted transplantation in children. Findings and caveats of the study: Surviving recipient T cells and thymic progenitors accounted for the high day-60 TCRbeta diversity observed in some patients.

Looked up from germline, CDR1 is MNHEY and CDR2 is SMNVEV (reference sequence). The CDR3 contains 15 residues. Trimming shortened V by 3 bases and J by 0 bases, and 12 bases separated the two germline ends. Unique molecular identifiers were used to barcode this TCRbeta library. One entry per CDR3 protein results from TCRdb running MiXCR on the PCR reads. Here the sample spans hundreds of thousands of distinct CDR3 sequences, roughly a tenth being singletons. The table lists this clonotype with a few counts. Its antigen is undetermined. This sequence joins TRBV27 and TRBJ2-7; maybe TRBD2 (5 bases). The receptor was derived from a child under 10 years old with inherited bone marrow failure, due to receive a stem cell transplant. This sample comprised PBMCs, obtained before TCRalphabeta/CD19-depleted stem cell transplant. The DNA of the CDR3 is TGTGCCAGCAGTTTCGATCAGCGGACCTCCTACGAGCAGTACTTC. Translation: CASSFDQRTSYEQYF.